The 20 T cell receptor beta chains in this list originate from one sample, sequenced in a study of monozygotic twins with inflammatory bowel disease. From the 5' RACE reads, TCRdb lists one entry per CDR3 protein and no DNA. The sample's table shows 350,000 to 550,000 distinct CDR3 sequences. The sample comprised blood. These receptors originate from a human donor with ulcerative colitis or Crohn's disease, or a healthy co-twin of an affected twin (not recorded which).

This sequence joins TRBV28 and TRBJ1-2. Germline values: CDR1 MDHEN, CDR2 SYDVKM. This CDR3 has 12 amino acids. The CDR3 loop is CASRQQNYGYTF.

The chain couples TRBV12-3 or TRBV12-4 to TRBJ2-3; TCRdb's D call of TRBD1 is untestable without DNA. The CDR3 is 18 amino acids. The chain's CDR3 is CASSLGGTGTGRTDTQYF.

Here the CDR3 reads CASSLPGTASYEQYF. The J gene is TRBJ2-7, the V gene TRBV5-1; as DNA is missing, the TRBD2 call by TCRdb cannot be tested. The CDR3 sequence is 15 residues long. Germline V gene sequence: CDR1 SGHRS, CDR2 YFSETQ.

V gene TRBV24-1 combines with J gene TRBJ2-1; the D call of TRBD1 rests on TCRdb alone, since no DNA is present to check it. Germline CDR1 is KGHDR and CDR2 is SFDVKD. This CDR3 is 13 amino acids long. The CDR3 loop reads CATSGASYNEQFF.

V usage is TRBV6-5 and J usage is TRBJ2-5; TCRdb outputs TRBD2, but without DNA this stays unchecked. This CDR3 region has 17 residues. Germline values: CDR1 MNHEY, CDR2 SVGAGI. Here the CDR3 reads CASSYQARSWQQVTQYF.

CDR3 amino acids: CAISDYQAGTQYF. The chain combines TRBV10-3 with TRBJ2-3; TCRdb picks TRBD2, but there is no DNA to check that call. This CDR3 comprises 13 residues. CDR1 and CDR2 from the germline V gene are ENHRY and SYGVKD.

The chain joins TRBV6-4 to TRBJ1-1. The germline V gene encodes CDR1 MRHNA and CDR2 SNTAGT. The CDR3 has 14 residues. The CDR3 sequence is CASSDSAGGGEAFF.

This chain uses TRBV20-1 with TRBJ2-7. The CDR3 has 12 amino acids. Per germline, CDR1 DFQATT and CDR2 SNEGSKA (reference sequence). CDR3 sequence: CSARDEAYEQYF.

This rearrangement joins TRBV6-6 to TRBJ2-1. Germline CDR1 and CDR2: MNHNY and SVGAGI (reference sequence). The CDR3 is made up of 12 amino acids. CDR3 loop: CASRGSPNEQFF.

The rearrangement links TRBV6-5 to TRBJ1-6; TCRdb returns TRBD1, unconfirmable since there is no DNA. The CDR3 sequence is 16 residues long. Germline assignment: CDR1 MNHEY and CDR2 SVGAGI. The CDR3 sequence is CASSYLPGQGNSPLHF.

CDR3 sequence reads: CATPPYCWEQYF. The chain has TRBV28 and TRBJ2-7; TCRdb lists TRBD1, though no DNA is available to test this call. Germline V CDR1 and CDR2: MDHEN, SYDVKM. The CDR3 has 12 residues.

The V gene is TRBV10-3, the J gene TRBJ2-3; TCRdb returns TRBD2, unconfirmable since there is no DNA. Germline assignment: CDR1 ENHRY and CDR2 SYGVKD. The CDR3 covers 13 residues. CDR3 loop: CAISDHSGETQYF.

The gene calls are TRBV20-1 and TRBJ1-2; the TRBD1 assignment by TCRdb is unverifiable without DNA. The CDR3 spans 13 residues. CDR1 DFQATT and CDR2 SNEGSKA come from the germline V gene (reference sequence). This CDR3 is CSAFSTGSYGYTF.

The chain recombines TRBV11-2 with TRBJ2-3; TCRdb returns TRBD1, unconfirmable since there is no DNA. The CDR3 covers 18 residues. Germline V CDR1 and CDR2: SGHAT, FQNNGV. This chain's CDR3 is CASSFDRESAIFTDTQYF.

The rearrangement joins TRBV4-3 to TRBJ1-1; TCRdb outputs TRBD1, but without DNA this stays unchecked. The CDR3 extends over 13 amino acids. Germline V gives CDR1 LGHNA, CDR2 YSLEER. The CDR3 loop reads CASSQSRALEAFF.

CDR3 protein: CASTPGLAGYEQYF. The V and J genes are TRBV5-6 and TRBJ2-7; the TRBD2 assignment by TCRdb is unverifiable without DNA. The CDR3 has 14 amino acids. The V gene's germline CDR1 is SGHDT and CDR2 YYEEEE.

CDR3 loop: CASSMPQGFGNQPQHF. The rearrangement joins TRBV19 to TRBJ1-5; TCRdb designates TRBD1, a call that cannot be tested without DNA. The CDR3 extends over 16 amino acids. Germline V gene sequence: CDR1 LNHDA, CDR2 SQIVND (reference sequence).

The chain links TRBV5-1 to TRBJ2-5; the TRBD2 assignment by TCRdb is unverifiable without DNA. Germline CDR1 SGHRS, CDR2 YFSETQ. This CDR3 comprises 15 residues. The CDR3 reads CASSALAGGQEAQYF.

The chain has TRBV10-3 and TRBJ1-4; the D call of TRBD1 rests on TCRdb alone, since no DNA is present to check it. Germline V gene sequence: CDR1 ENHRY, CDR2 SYGVKD. CDR3 length: 15 residues. Here the CDR3 reads CAISEHRDPNEKLFF.

The chain combines TRBV20-1 with TRBJ2-7; TCRdb indicates TRBD2, and absent DNA this call remains unverified. Germline lookup yields CDR1 DFQATT and CDR2 SNEGSKA (reference sequence). The CDR3 covers 16 residues. CDR3 amino acids: CSARDLASQNIDEQYF.